This T cell receptor beta chain originates from a study of T cells in Graves' hyperthyroidism and ophthalmopathy. This CDR3 is 13 amino acids long. Germline V CDR1 and CDR2: DFQATT, SNEGSKA (reference sequence). V lost 5 bases, J lost 6 bases, and 4 bases stayed unmatched. Amplification targeted TCR beta CDR3 regions from RNA transcripts. The HTBI primer set drove a first-round RT-PCR of the TCR CDR3. TCRdb re-called the multiplex PCR reads through MiXCR, storing one row per CDR3 protein. The profile shows some 600,000 distinct CDR3 sequences, more than 11% of them singletons. The J gene is TRBJ2-4, the V gene TRBV20-1, with TRBD1 identical over 10 bases. The sequenced sample was blood. This TCR derives from a woman between 25 and 40 years old with Graves' hyperthyroidism that later progressed to Graves' ophthalmopathy. For the CDR3, the DNA is TGCAGTGCTGGGGGACAGGGGACAAACATTCAGTACTTC. Residues: CSAGGQGTNIQYF.